These T cell receptor beta chains were read from a single sample in a study of blood T cells in healthy people across ages. TCRdb re-called the 5' RACE reads with MiXCR, one entry per CDR3 protein. The data contain hundreds of thousands of distinct CDR3 sequences, 20% to 30% of them seen just once; the ten biggest clones take up 2.5% to 3.5%. The sample was also reused in another study, on T cells of mothers and their children.

Specimen: blood. The source is a boy younger than 18 in good health. Each CDR3 is given with its conserved first and last residue. A D gene is named only where the DNA matches it firmly. Expanded clones get a size class; other rows say once, few or many, or leave the size out.

TRBV12-3/TRBV12-4	TRBJ2-1	NA	NA	TGTGCCAGCAGTTTACCACTAACCCACAATGAGCAGTTCTTC	CASSLPLTHNEQFF
TRBV29-1	TRBJ1-1	NA	NA	TGCAGCGCTACAGGGACCACTGAAGCTTTCTTT	CSATGTTEAFF
TRBV6-6	TRBJ1-2	NA	NA	TGTGCCAGCAGCAAGGGACTCAGCCTCCGGGGGAACTATGGCTACACCTTC	CASSKGLSLRGNYGYTF
TRBV6-1	TRBJ2-1	TRBD2	NA	TGTGCCAGCAGCGACCGTTCCCGGGTAGCGGGGAGAACTAATGAGCAGTTCTTC	CASSDRSRVAGRTNEQFF
TRBV10-2	TRBJ2-6	NA	few	TGCGCCAGCAGAGCCGGGCACTCTGGGGCCAACGTCCTGACTTTC	CASRAGHSGANVLTF
TRBV12-3/TRBV12-4	TRBJ2-5	NA	NA	TGTGCCAGCAGGGCCCTACTAGAGGGTAGGGAGACCCAGTACTTC	CASRALLEGRETQYF
TRBV18	TRBJ1-6	NA	NA	TGTGCCAGCTCACTTAAAGACTATAGTTCACCCCTCCACTTT	CASSLKDYSSPLHF
TRBV7-9	TRBJ1-1	NA	NA	TGTGCCAGCACCCTACAGGGTGTAAGCACTGAAGCTTTCTTT	CASTLQGVSTEAFF
TRBV7-3	TRBJ2-1	NA	NA	TGTGCCAGCAGCTTAAGTATCCCGGAAAGCTCCTACAATGAGCAGTTCTTC	CASSLSIPESSYNEQFF
TRBV4-3	TRBJ1-2	NA	NA	TGCGCCAGCAGCCAAGACTCAGGGTGGGGTGGTGGCTACACCTTC	CASSQDSGWGGGYTF
TRBV11-2	TRBJ1-2	NA	few	TGTGCCAGCAGCTTAGGGGCAGCGGGCTACACCTTC	CASSLGAAGYTF
TRBV30	TRBJ2-3	TRBD1	NA	TGTGCCTGGAGCCGTGACAGGGGGGGTGGTGGTTTT	CAWSRDRGGGGF
TRBV20-1	TRBJ1-4	NA	few	TGCAGTGCTAGAGCCACAACTAATGGAAAACTGTTTTTT	CSARATTNGKLFF
TRBV6-1	TRBJ2-5	NA	few	TGTGCCAGCAGTGAAGCGCACCCCACAAGGACCCAGTACTTC	CASSEAHPTRTQYF
TRBV2	TRBJ2-3	TRBD1	few	TGTGCCAGCAGGGAAGACAGGGCAGATACGCAGTATTTT	CASREDRADTQYF
TRBV28	TRBJ2-7	NA	NA	TGTGCCAGCAGCCTCCACGGCTCCTACGAGCAGTACTTC	CASSLHGSYEQYF
TRBV29-1	TRBJ2-7	NA	few	TGCAGCGCCAAAGGGCCTTTCTACGAGCAGTACTTC	CSAKGPFYEQYF
TRBV9	TRBJ2-7	TRBD1	NA	TGTGCCAGCAGCGGCGGACCAGGGGGCTCCTCCTACGAGCAGTACTTC	CASSGGPGGSSYEQYF
TRBV7-3	TRBJ2-2	TRBD1	few	TGTGCCAGCAGATGGGACAGGGGACGAACACCTGGGGAGCTGTTTTTT	CASRWDRGRTPGELFF
TRBV11-2	TRBJ2-7	NA	NA	TGTGCCAGCAGCTTGGACCGGGACCAATTCTACGAGCAGTACTTC	CASSLDRDQFYEQYF
TRBV2	TRBJ2-7	NA	few	TGTGCCAGCAGTCGACGTAGCTCAGGGAGAAGCGAGCAGTACTTC	CASSRRSSGRSEQYF
TRBV7-2	TRBJ2-7	TRBD2	few	TGTGCCAGCAGCTACAGGACTAGCGGGAGCTCCTACGAGCAGTACTTC	CASSYRTSGSSYEQYF